Listed below are T cell receptor beta chains from one sample, sequenced in a study of T-cell memory formation after mild COVID-19. TCRdb reprocessed the 5' RACE reads with MiXCR, giving one entry per CDR3 protein. The profile shows under 250,000 distinct CDR3 sequences, 15% of them singletons. Source material: PBMCs or a T cell subset sorted from them (not recorded which). Receptors originate from an adult woman who had mild COVID-19 (a few samples of this study predate the infection). Cell type and time point are not known. The CDR3 runs from the conserved cysteine through the conserved F or W. The order of the fields is clone size, V gene, D gene, J gene, CDR3 DNA, CDR3 protein. D genes are given only for firm matches. Clone size is not always given. Where it is, it says once, few, many or a class for expanded clones.

clone size: .; V gene: TRBV10-3; D gene: .; J gene: TRBJ2-1; CDR3 DNA: TGTGCCATCTCTTTAGAGATTTACAATGAGCAGTTCTTC; CDR3 protein: CAISLEIYNEQFF
clone size: many; V gene: TRBV5-1; D gene: .; J gene: TRBJ2-1; CDR3 DNA: TGCGCCAGCAGATTAAGGGGAGACAATGAGCAGTTCTTC; CDR3 protein: CASRLRGDNEQFF
clone size: few; V gene: TRBV7-6; D gene: TRBD1; J gene: TRBJ1-3; CDR3 DNA: TGTGCCAGCAGCTTCTACCCCGACAGGGGCGCTGGAAACACCATATATTTT; CDR3 protein: CASSFYPDRGAGNTIYF
clone size: few; V gene: TRBV20-1; D gene: .; J gene: TRBJ2-7; CDR3 DNA: TGCAGTGCTGCGGACCCTTACGAGCAGTACTTC; CDR3 protein: CSAADPYEQYF
clone size: few; V gene: TRBV4-3; D gene: .; J gene: TRBJ1-2; CDR3 DNA: TGCGCCAGCAGCCAAGACTGGGCATTCGGTGGCTACACCTTC; CDR3 protein: CASSQDWAFGGYTF
clone size: .; V gene: TRBV20-1; D gene: TRBD1; J gene: TRBJ2-3; CDR3 DNA: TGCAGTGCTAGAAGAGCTGACAGGGGCACAGATACGCAGTATTTT; CDR3 protein: CSARRADRGTDTQYF
clone size: few; V gene: TRBV29-1; D gene: TRBD1; J gene: TRBJ1-1; CDR3 DNA: TGCAGCGTTCGGGACAGAACATACACTGAAGCTTTCTTT; CDR3 protein: CSVRDRTYTEAFF
clone size: few; V gene: TRBV11-2; D gene: TRBD1; J gene: TRBJ2-3; CDR3 DNA: TGTGCCAGCAGCTTAGCCGTGCCGGGACAGGCTAGCACAGATACGCAGTATTTT; CDR3 protein: CASSLAVPGQASTDTQYF
clone size: few; V gene: TRBV18; D gene: .; J gene: TRBJ2-1; CDR3 DNA: TGTGCCAGCTCTTCGCGTCAGGGATCGGCCAATGAGCAGTTCTTC; CDR3 protein: CASSSRQGSANEQFF
clone size: .; V gene: TRBV12-3/TRBV12-4; D gene: .; J gene: TRBJ2-4; CDR3 DNA: TGTGCCAGCAGCCGGCTGAAGGGGAAAAACATTCAGTACTTC; CDR3 protein: CASSRLKGKNIQYF
clone size: few; V gene: TRBV7-2; D gene: TRBD2; J gene: TRBJ2-3; CDR3 DNA: TGTGCCAGCAGCCCTAGGGTCCTAGCGGGAGGGGTGGTGGGCACAGATACGCAGTATTTT; CDR3 protein: CASSPRVLAGGVVGTDTQYF
clone size: few; V gene: TRBV19; D gene: TRBD1; J gene: TRBJ2-7; CDR3 DNA: TGTGCCAGTAGTATAGCTGCAGGGACAGGGGACGAGCAGTACTTC; CDR3 protein: CASSIAAGTGDEQYF
clone size: .; V gene: TRBV11-2; D gene: .; J gene: TRBJ1-1; CDR3 DNA: TGTGCCAGCAGTCAAGCCTGGGGAGCTTTCTTT; CDR3 protein: CASSQAWGAFF
clone size: few; V gene: TRBV4-1; D gene: TRBD2; J gene: TRBJ2-3; CDR3 DNA: TGCGCCAGCAGCCCAACTAGCGCCCCGGGACTGTATACGCAGTATTTT; CDR3 protein: CASSPTSAPGLYTQYF
clone size: few; V gene: TRBV12-3/TRBV12-4; D gene: .; J gene: TRBJ1-2; CDR3 DNA: TGTGCCAGCAGTGTGGGACCGGGGAACTATGGCTACACCTTC; CDR3 protein: CASSVGPGNYGYTF
clone size: many; V gene: TRBV7-8; D gene: .; J gene: TRBJ2-1; CDR3 DNA: TGTGCCAGCAGCTTAAGATCTGGTTCTAGTGAGCAGTTCTTC; CDR3 protein: CASSLRSGSSEQFF
clone size: .; V gene: TRBV10-3; D gene: .; J gene: TRBJ2-7; CDR3 DNA: TGTGCCATCAGTGAGTCTGCGGGTGGTTACGAGCAGTACTTC; CDR3 protein: CAISESAGGYEQYF
clone size: few; V gene: TRBV14; D gene: .; J gene: TRBJ1-6; CDR3 DNA: TGTGCCAGCAGCCAAGGGACAGCGGGAGGTTCACCCCTCCACTTT; CDR3 protein: CASSQGTAGGSPLHF
clone size: .; V gene: TRBV18; D gene: TRBD1; J gene: TRBJ2-7; CDR3 DNA: TGTGCCAGCTCACCAAAAGGGGGCACTTATTACGAGCAGTACTTC; CDR3 protein: CASSPKGGTYYEQYF
clone size: .; V gene: TRBV2; D gene: TRBD2; J gene: TRBJ2-1; CDR3 DNA: TGTGCCAGCAAGGCAACTAGCGGGAGTTACTACAATGAGCAGTTCTTC; CDR3 protein: CASKATSGSYYNEQFF
clone size: .; V gene: TRBV15; D gene: .; J gene: TRBJ1-4; CDR3 DNA: TGTGCCACCAGCACCCCAAGGGGGGTCGAAAAACTGTTTTTT; CDR3 protein: CATSTPRGVEKLFF
clone size: .; V gene: TRBV30; D gene: TRBD1; J gene: TRBJ1-1; CDR3 DNA: TGTGCCTGGATCTACAGGGGGCTGGGGACTGAAGCTTTCTTT; CDR3 protein: CAWIYRGLGTEAFF
clone size: few; V gene: TRBV5-1; D gene: TRBD2; J gene: TRBJ2-5; CDR3 DNA: TGCGCCAGCAGCATCGGACTAGCGGACCAAGAGACCCAGTACTTC; CDR3 protein: CASSIGLADQETQYF
clone size: .; V gene: TRBV4-2; D gene: .; J gene: TRBJ2-3; CDR3 DNA: TGTGCCAGCAGCCAGCGGGTTGGACCAGATACGCAGTATTTT; CDR3 protein: CASSQRVGPDTQYF
clone size: few; V gene: TRBV5-1; D gene: .; J gene: TRBJ2-3; CDR3 DNA: TGCGCCAGCAGCTTGGCCTCAGATACGCAGTATTTT; CDR3 protein: CASSLASDTQYF
clone size: .; V gene: TRBV5-1; D gene: .; J gene: TRBJ1-1; CDR3 DNA: TGCGCCAGCAGCTTGGAGGCCAGGACGGGGAACACTGAAGCTTTCTTT; CDR3 protein: CASSLEARTGNTEAFF
clone size: .; V gene: TRBV5-1; D gene: TRBD1; J gene: TRBJ2-3; CDR3 DNA: TGCGCCAGCAGCAGTGGCTACAGGGGGCTAGGCACAGATACGCAGTATTTT; CDR3 protein: CASSSGYRGLGTDTQYF
clone size: few; V gene: TRBV4-1; D gene: TRBD1; J gene: TRBJ1-2; CDR3 DNA: TGCGCCAGCAGCCAAGACGGGACAGGAATTCGATTTTATGGCTACACCTTC; CDR3 protein: CASSQDGTGIRFYGYTF
clone size: few; V gene: TRBV7-9; D gene: .; J gene: TRBJ1-5; CDR3 DNA: TGTGCCAGCAGCCCAGCGGGAGATCAGCCCCAGCATTTT; CDR3 protein: CASSPAGDQPQHF